These 16 T cell receptor beta chains were sequenced from one sample in a study of blood T cell repertoires in COVID-19 (dated by TCRdb to 2018 to 2020). Library preparation was by the immunoSEQ multiplex PCR assay. In TCRdb, the immuneACCESS table is reduced to in-frame sequences with V and J assigned. These tables do not hold every clone; where another copy was compared, an unresolved V gene accounts for under half, and the others remain unexplained. The sample table shows about 220,000 clones, and 70% to 85% are seen once. The ten largest clones represent approximately 1.4% of the sample. The sequencing sample was made of PBMCs or T cells enriched from blood (not recorded which). The receptors here all came from a woman between 35 and 50 years old with acute COVID-19.

The chain's CDR3 is CASSQPAGVYNEQFF. The CDR3 DNA is TGTGCCAGCAGCCAACCAGCGGGGGTCTACAATGAGCAGTTCTTC. V is TRBV14 and J is TRBJ2-1; 8 bases are shared with TRBD2. The CDR3 totals 15 residues. Germline lookup yields CDR1 SGHDN and CDR2 FVKESK. V shed 2 bases and J 3 bases; nucleotides not matched to a gene: 3.

DNA of the CDR3: TGCGCCAGCAGTCGCGGCCTCAATCAGCCCCAGCATTTT. Its protein is CASSRGLNQPQHF. V and J are TRBV23-1 and TRBJ1-5; D is undetermined. TRBV23-1 is known as an ORF, though its function is uncertain. This CDR3 is 13 amino acids long. V lost 4 bases, J lost 3 bases, and 7 bases lay in between.

This clone was observed a few times. The chain uses TRBV5-1 and TRBJ1-5; 7 nucleotides agree with TRBD1. V dropped 0 bases and J dropped 2; count of bases not matched to a gene: 2. CDR1 and CDR2 (germline): SGHRS, YFSETQ. The CDR3 contains 15 residues. This CDR3 reads CASSLDRGGNQPQHF. CDR3 coding DNA: TGCGCCAGCAGCTTGGACAGGGGTGGCAATCAGCCCCAGCATTTT.

This chain uses TRBV28 with TRBJ1-5; TRBD1 might be the D (6 bases). The CDR3 loop spans 15 amino acids. V lost 3 bases, J lost 2 bases, and 11 bases lay in between. Germline V gene sequence: CDR1 MDHEN, CDR2 SYDVKM. CDR3 bases: TGTGCCAGCAGTTTTGCAGGGGCGCGCAATCAGCCCCAGCATTTT. Amino acid sequence: CASSFAGARNQPQHF.

This rearrangement joins TRBV18 to TRBJ2-2, with 8 bases lining up with TRBD1. CDR1 is KGHSH and CDR2 is LQKENI in the germline V gene. The CDR3 has 16 residues. With V trimmed by 2 bases and J by 5 bases, 7 bases remained unmatched. This CDR3 is CASSPADRASTGELFF. The DNA for the CDR3 is TGTGCCAGCTCACCAGCGGACAGGGCGAGTACCGGGGAGCTGTTTTTT. Full variable domain (remainder filled in from reference TRBV18 and TRBJ2-2): NAGVMQNPRHLVRRRGQEARLRCSPMKGHSHVYWYRQLPEEGLKFMVYLQKENIIDESGMPKERFSAEFPKEGPSILRIQQVVRGDSAAYFCASSPADRASTGELFFGEGSRLTVL.

The chain has TRBV19 and TRBJ1-2; D gene ambiguous. The CDR3 runs 12 residues. Trimming removed 6 bases at V and 4 bases at J, with 9 bases between. Germline V gene sequence: CDR1 LNHDA, CDR2 SQIVND (reference sequence). The CDR3 sequence: CASSDSRYGYTF. CDR3 bases: TGTGCCAGTAGCGACTCCCGCTATGGCTACACCTTC.

This chain uses TRBV5-4 with TRBJ1-1; D is unclear. Trimming removed 0 bases from V and 3 bases from J, with 12 bases in between. The CDR3 spans 15 residues. Germline CDR1 SGHNT, CDR2 YYREEE (reference sequence). CDR3 sequence: CASSLGSYGDTEAFF. CDR3 DNA: TGTGCCAGCAGCTTGGGTTCTTACGGGGACACTGAAGCTTTCTTT.

The rearrangement links TRBV15 to TRBJ2-1, with TRBD2 identical over 13 bases. Germline CDR1 and CDR2: LNHNV and YYDKDF (reference sequence). The V segment lost 5 bases and the J segment 8 bases; nucleotides outside the gene matches: 3. This CDR3 spans 14 amino acids. The CDR3 region is CATSGLAGAYEQFF. CDR3 DNA: TGTGCCACCAGCGGACTAGCGGGGGCTTATGAGCAGTTCTTC.

CDR3 in amino acids: CASSQDQAGDGYTF. The CDR3 region has the DNA TGTGCCAGCAGCCAAGATCAGGCAGGGGATGGCTACACCTTC. This rearrangement joins TRBV4-2 to TRBJ1-2, with D possibly being TRBD1 (6 bases). Trimming shortened V by 0 bases and J by 6 bases, and 11 bases separated the two germline ends. Germline V lookup: CDR1 LGHNA, CDR2 YNFKEQ. CDR3 length equals 14 residues.

The chain employs TRBV6-5 and TRBJ2-2; 7 positions agree with TRBD1. CDR1 MNHEY and CDR2 SVGAGI come from the germline V gene. The CDR3 runs 14 residues. The V and J ends lost 5 bases and 1 base, in that order; junction bases with no gene match: 1. The CDR3 here is CASSRTGNTGELFF. CDR3 bases: TGTGCCAGCAGTAGGACAGGGAACACCGGGGAGCTGTTTTTT.

This clone was observed once. J is TRBJ2-7 and V is TRBV7-3; 8 bases match TRBD1. The length of the CDR3 is 14 residues. Germline V lookup: CDR1 SGHTA, CDR2 FQGTGA. J gave up 5 bases and V 4 bases, and 7 bases lay outside the gene matches. CDR3 sequence (DNA): TGTGCCAGCAGCTCAGGGGGCCTTATGGACGAGCAGTACTTC. It is translated as CASSSGGLMDEQYF. The full variable domain, its missing parts supplied by reference TRBV7-3 and TRBJ2-7, is GAGVSQTPSNKVTEKGKYVELRCDPISGHTALYWYRQSLGQGPEFLIYFQGTGAADDSGLPNDRFFAVRPEGSVSTLKIQRTERGDSAVYLCASSSGGLMDEQYFGPGTRLTVT.

The V gene is TRBV2, the J gene TRBJ2-6, with 7 bases aligning to TRBD1. Trimming at V came to 7 bases and at J to 0 bases, leaving 3 bases not matched to a gene. This CDR3 region has 15 residues. From germline, CDR1 is SNHLY and CDR2 FYNNEI. The CDR3 DNA reads as TGTGCCAGCAAGGGACAGTTCTCTGGGGCCAACGTCCTGACTTTC. It encodes CASKGQFSGANVLTF.

The chain combines TRBV5-1 with TRBJ2-3; 11 bases align to TRBD1. CDR1 is SGHRS and CDR2 is YFSETQ in the germline V gene. With V trimmed by 2 bases and J by 4 bases, 3 bases remained unmatched. CDR3 length equals 15 residues. CDR3 protein: CASSFGQGAPDTQYF. Here the CDR3 DNA reads TGCGCCAGCAGCTTCGGACAGGGGGCCCCAGATACGCAGTATTTT.

V is TRBV10-3 and J is TRBJ1-1; perhaps TRBD1 as D (6 bases). The CDR3 extends over 16 amino acids. Trimming left V 2 bases short and J 5 bases short, with 18 bases between. Looked up from germline, CDR1 is ENHRY and CDR2 is SYGVKD. CDR3 sequence: CAISERGGQRGTEAFF. The CDR3 DNA follows: TGTGCCATCAGTGAGAGGGGGGGACAAAGGGGAACTGAAGCTTTCTTT.

Details on this clone: A read error may account for a junction end that differs from germline. J is TRBJ1-6 and V is TRBV6-4, with TRBD1 matching 7 bases. The CDR3 has 10 residues. Germline values: CDR1 MRHNA, CDR2 SNTAGT. This CDR3 is CARKKQGENF. DNA of the CDR3: TGTGCCAGAAAAAAGCAGGGGGAGAACTTT.

This chain uses TRBV27 with TRBJ1-5; tentative D call: TRBD1 (6 bases). CDR3 length: 14 amino acids. Germline lookup yields CDR1 MNHEY and CDR2 SMNVEV (reference sequence). V lost 6 bases and J lost 4, with 13 bases in between. The CDR3 loop is CASRQSGENQPQHF. The CDR3 bases are TGTGCCAGCAGGCAGTCAGGGGAGAATCAGCCCCAGCATTTT.